The 31 T cell receptor beta chains reported below all come from one sample, sequenced in a study of blood T cell repertoires in COVID-19. Produced via immunoSEQ multiplex PCR; TCRdb's table is partial and in-frame only. Of 70,000 or so clones in the sample, about 81% were seen once. The specimen sequenced was peripheral blood. The receptors were gathered from a human donor in a cohort sampled during active COVID-19.

The chain couples TRBV9 to TRBJ2-2, with TRBD2 matching over 7 bases. The length of the CDR3 is 15 residues. The V gene end was trimmed by 3 bases and the J gene end by 6 bases; junction bases not matched to a gene: 8. CDR1 and CDR2 (germline): SGDLS, YYNGEE. The DNA for the CDR3 is TGTGCCAGCAGCGGAGGACTAGTTCCCTCCGGGGAGCTGTTTTTT. Protein sequence: CASSGGLVPSGELFF.

The V call is TRBV10-3, the J call TRBJ1-5; possibly TRBD1 for D (5 bases). Germline CDR1 reads ENHRY; CDR2 reads SYGVKD. CDR3 length: 15 amino acids. V lost 3 bases to trimming and J lost 4 bases, with 13 bases between them. The CDR3 loop reads CAISDPGLLNQPQHF. CDR3 nucleotides: TGTGCCATCAGTGACCCGGGACTCCTAAATCAGCCCCAGCATTTT.

This clone appeared a few times. CDR3 protein: CASSSTIGVSNTGELFF. The DNA of the CDR3 is TGTGCCAGCAGCTCAACTATTGGAGTATCGAACACCGGGGAGCTGTTTTTT. This chain uses TRBV5-8 with TRBJ2-2; D call uncertain. Germline lookup yields CDR1 SGHTS and CDR2 YDEGEE. Trimming pared 3 bases from V and 0 bases from J, leaving 15 bases between. This CDR3 is built from 17 residues.

The genes are TRBV6-2 or TRBV6-3 and TRBJ2-7; D is unresolved. The CDR3 sequence is 12 residues long. In germline, CDR1 is MNHEY, CDR2 SVGEGT. Deletions cut 2 bases from V and 2 bases from J, with 4 bases between. The CDR3 here is CASSYGPYEQYF. In DNA form, the CDR3 reads TGTGCCAGCAGTTACGGCCCCTACGAGCAGTACTTC.

The chain is built from TRBV2 and TRBJ2-7; 13 nucleotides align to TRBD2. With 8 bases clipped from V and 5 bases from J, the junction kept 9 bases outside the gene matches. The CDR3 length is 15 residues. The V gene's germline CDR1 is SNHLY and CDR2 FYNNEI. CDR3 DNA: TGTGCCAGCGGAACCGGACTAGCGGGGGTACACGAGCAGTACTTC. Residues: CASGTGLAGVHEQYF.

This clone occurred once. This rearrangement joins TRBV7-8 to TRBJ1-3, with TRBD1 matching 7 bases. The CDR3 has 14 amino acids. With 3 bases clipped from V and 3 bases from J, the junction kept 2 bases outside the gene matches. Germline loops: CDR1 SGHVS, CDR2 FQNEAQ. CDR3 amino acids: CASSFGTVGNTIYF. The CDR3 nucleotides are TGTGCCAGCAGCTTCGGGACAGTTGGAAACACCATATATTTT.

This chain links TRBV4-2 with TRBJ2-7; weak D call: TRBD1 (5 bases). V shed 0 bases and J shed 5 bases, with 11 bases lying between them. The CDR3 has 14 residues. Looked up from germline, CDR1 is LGHNA and CDR2 is YNFKEQ. CDR3 DNA sequence: TGTGCCAGCAGCCAAGAGGGCAGGGTCGACGAGCAGTACTTC. It specifies CASSQEGRVDEQYF.

Written as DNA, the CDR3 is TGCGCCAGCAGCTTGGAGCGCAGGGGAACGGACGAGCAGTACTTC. This encodes CASSLERRGTDEQYF. The V gene is TRBV5-1, the J gene TRBJ2-7, with a possible D match to TRBD1 (6 bases). This CDR3 has 15 amino acids. V lost 0 bases, J lost 5 bases, and 15 bases lay in between. Germline V gene sequence: CDR1 SGHRS, CDR2 YFSETQ. The full variable domain, its missing parts supplied by reference TRBV5-1 and TRBJ2-7, is KAGVTQTPRYLIKTRGQQVTLSCSPISGHRSVSWYQQTPGQGLQFLFEYFSETQRNKGNFPGRFSGRQFSNSRSEMNVSTLELGDSALYLCASSLERRGTDEQYFGPGTRLTVT.

This clone was recorded a few times. An end of the junction differs from the germline gene, which may be a read error. The chain links TRBV2 to TRBJ1-2; weak D call: TRBD1 (6 bases). The germline V gene has CDR1 SNHLY and CDR2 FYNNEI. CDR3 size: 13 residues. In DNA, the CDR3 is TGTGCCAGCGCGGTGCAGGGGACCAATAATATTGCCTTC. Its translation: CASAVQGTNNIAF. The entire variable domain, with the rest obtained from reference TRBV2 and TRBJ1-2, is as follows: EPEVTQTPSHQVTQMGQEVILRCVPISNHLYFYWYRQILGQKVEFLVSFYNNEISEKSEIFDDQFSVERPDGSNFTLKIRSTKLEDSAMYFCASAVQGTNNIAFGSGTRLTVV.

This clone has only a few counts. The chain couples TRBV27 to TRBJ1-1; TRBD1 is a possible D gene (5 bases). The CDR3 covers 15 residues. V shed 5 bases and J shed 6 bases, with 19 bases lying between them. CDR1 is MNHEY and CDR2 is SMNVEV in the germline V gene (reference sequence). The CDR3 DNA reads TGTGCCAGCAGTAGGGTTCAGCTGGGGGGTCCTGAAGCTTTCTTT. Protein sequence: CASSRVQLGGPEAFF.

CDR3 nucleotide sequence: TGCGCCAGCAGCCAACTTACAGGGGTAAGGGACTATGGCTACACCTTC. Protein: CASSQLTGVRDYGYTF. The V call is TRBV4-1, the J call TRBJ1-2; 7 positions match TRBD1. Germline assignment: CDR1 MGHRA and CDR2 YSYEKL. Trimming removed 2 bases from V and 3 bases from J; junction bases left unmatched: 9. The CDR3 spans 16 residues.

This sequence joins TRBV7-9 and TRBJ2-3; 10 bases fit TRBD2. The CDR3 runs to 13 residues. Trimming cost V 2 bases and J 11 bases; bases outside gene matches: 4. The germline CDR1 and CDR2 sequences are SEHNR and FQNEAQ (reference sequence). The CDR3: CASSLSGGAGQYF. CDR3 in DNA: TGTGCCAGCAGCTTAAGCGGGGGGGCCGGGCAGTATTTT. The variable domain in full, completed from reference TRBV7-9 and TRBJ2-3, reads DTGVSQNPRHKITKRGQNVTFRCDPISEHNRLYWYRQTLGQGPEFLTYFQNEAQLEKSRLLSDRFSAERPKGSFSTLEIQRTEQGDSAMYLCASSLSGGAGQYFGPGTRLTVL.

The genes are TRBV5-4 and TRBJ1-2; TRBD1 aligns across 9 bases. Germline V gene lookup returns CDR1 SGHNT and CDR2 YYREEE (reference sequence). V shed 4 bases, J shed 0 bases, and the junction held 10 bases outside the gene matches. This CDR3 spans 17 amino acids. The CDR3 spells CASSMGQGVGPNYGYTF. The CDR3 DNA sequence: TGTGCCAGCAGCATGGGACAGGGTGTCGGTCCTAACTATGGCTACACCTTC.

As DNA, the CDR3 is TGTGCCAGCAGTAGAGGGGGTGGGGGAAACACCATATATTTT. Protein product: CASSRGGGGNTIYF. The rearrangement uses TRBV28 and TRBJ1-3, with a possible D match to TRBD1 (6 bases). The V end was cut by 5 bases, the J end by 4 bases, with 12 bases between. Germline CDR1 reads MDHEN; CDR2 reads SYDVKM. This CDR3 contains 14 residues.

This clone was observed a few times. The genes are TRBV12-3 or TRBV12-4 and TRBJ1-5; D is unclear. This CDR3 is 12 amino acids long. V was trimmed by 3 bases and J by 11 bases, leaving 11 bases between them. The CDR3 loop reads CASSLAAAAQHF. In DNA form, the CDR3 reads TGTGCCAGCAGTTTGGCAGCCGCGGCCCAGCATTTT.

The gene calls are TRBV7-2 and TRBJ2-2, with D perhaps TRBD2 (6 bases). From germline, CDR1 is SGHTA and CDR2 FQGNSA. V lost 5 bases, J lost 8 bases, and 15 bases lay in between. The CDR3 contains 14 residues. The CDR3 region has the DNA TGTGCCAGCAGCGCGGGACCCGCTTTGGGGGAGCTGTTTTTT. Translation gives CASSAGPALGELFF.

The V call is TRBV10-2, the J call TRBJ2-7; 8 nucleotides align to TRBD1. There are 14 residues in the CDR3. In germline, CDR1 is WSHSY, CDR2 SAAADI. V lost 0 bases, J lost 6 bases, and 4 bases stayed unmatched. CDR3 loop: CASSESETGGEQYF. The CDR3 coding sequence is TGCGCCAGCAGTGAGTCTGAAACAGGGGGCGAGCAGTACTTC.

The rearrangement joins TRBV5-1 to TRBJ2-7; 12 bases align to TRBD2. The V and J ends lost 4 bases and 4 bases, in that order; junction bases with no gene match: 6. Germline V gives CDR1 SGHRS, CDR2 YFSETQ. CDR3 length equals 15 residues. For the CDR3, the DNA is TGCGCCAGCAGCGATGGACTAGCGGGGTTTTACGAGCAGTACTTC. It translates to CASSDGLAGFYEQYF.

The J gene is TRBJ2-5, the V gene TRBV6-2 or TRBV6-3; 12 bases map to TRBD2. V lost 5 bases to trimming and J lost 0 bases; unmatched junction nucleotides: 4. There are 16 residues in the CDR3. The germline gives CDR1 MNHEY, CDR2 SVGEGT. The CDR3 bases are TGTGCCAGCAGTGCCGGGACTAGCGGGTACCAAGAGACCCAGTACTTC. Translating it yields CASSAGTSGYQETQYF.

This clone was counted only a few times. The chain uses TRBV19 and TRBJ1-1; D is unclear. V lost 0 bases, J lost 6 bases, and 8 bases lay in between. The CDR3 contains 13 residues. The germline gives CDR1 LNHDA, CDR2 SQIVND (reference sequence). The chain's CDR3 is CASSIDFGAEAFF. CDR3 bases: TGTGCCAGTAGTATAGATTTCGGGGCTGAAGCTTTCTTT.

V is TRBV14 and J is TRBJ2-7; tentative D call: TRBD1 (5 bases). The V end was cut by 2 bases, the J end by 2 bases, with 13 bases between. Per germline, CDR1 SGHDN and CDR2 FVKESK. The CDR3 contains 15 residues. CDR3 residues: CASSQRPGHPYEQYF. CDR3 nucleotides: TGTGCCAGCAGCCAACGGCCAGGACACCCCTACGAGCAGTACTTC. Filled out from reference TRBV14 and TRBJ2-7, the complete variable domain reads EAGVTQFPSHSVIEKGQTVTLRCDPISGHDNLYWYRRVMGKEIKFLLHFVKESKQDESGMPNNRFLAERTGGTYSTLKVQPAELEDSGVYFCASSQRPGHPYEQYFGPGTRLTVT.

This chain links TRBV5-1 with TRBJ1-4, with a weak D call TRBD1 (6 bases). The V gene lost 4 bases and the J gene lost 4 bases, with 17 bases spanning the gap. This CDR3 spans 16 amino acids. Germline lookup yields CDR1 SGHRS and CDR2 YFSETQ. The CDR3 DNA is TGCGCCAGCAGCGACCAACCGGGACAAGTTAATGAAAAACTGTTTTTT. This encodes CASSDQPGQVNEKLFF.

The chain employs TRBV4-3 and TRBJ1-2, with a possible D match to TRBD1 (6 bases). CDR3 size: 17 residues. The germline CDR1 and CDR2 sequences are LGHNA and YSLEER. V lost 0 bases and J lost 5, with 19 bases in between. Written as DNA, the CDR3 is TGCGCCAGCAGCCAAGAACTAGAGGTAGACAGGCAATATGGCTACACCTTC. Translation gives CASSQELEVDRQYGYTF.

CDR3 amino acids: CASSLYSNQPQHF. Here the CDR3 DNA reads TGTGCCAGCTCTCTATATAGCAATCAGCCCCAGCATTTT. The V call is TRBV18, the J call TRBJ1-5, with unresolved D. The V and J ends lost 6 bases and 0 bases respectively, with 6 bases between them. The CDR3 has 13 amino acids. CDR1 is KGHSH and CDR2 is LQKENI in the germline V gene.

This chain connects TRBV7-2 to TRBJ2-7; D is possibly TRBD2 (5 bases). Germline CDR1 reads SGHTA; CDR2 reads FQGNSA. The CDR3 has 13 residues. V was cut by 6 bases and J by 7 bases, with 16 bases left in between. DNA for the CDR3: TGTGCCAGCAGGCGGACCCACGGGGAGGAGCAGTACTTC. It yields the protein CASRRTHGEEQYF.

The V and J genes are TRBV5-6 and TRBJ1-1, with TRBD1 matching over 7 bases. Germline trimming cut 4 bases from V and 7 bases from J; bases unmatched to any gene: 7. CDR3 length: 13 residues. Germline V CDR1 and CDR2: SGHDT, YYEEEE. The CDR3 DNA follows: TGTGCCAGCAGCACCCTACAGGGGAGTGAAGCTTTCTTT. Translating it yields CASSTLQGSEAFF. The full variable domain, completed using reference TRBV5-6 and TRBJ1-1, is DAGVTQSPTHLIKTRGQQVTLRCSPKSGHDTVSWYQQALGQGPQFIFQYYEEEERQRGNFPDRFSGHQFPNYSSELNVNALLLGDSALYLCASSTLQGSEAFFGQGTRLTVV.

The rearrangement uses TRBV10-3 and TRBJ2-7; TRBD2 is a possible D gene (7 bases). Germline lookup yields CDR1 ENHRY and CDR2 SYGVKD. The CDR3 has 12 amino acids. V was trimmed by 11 bases and J by 2 bases, leaving 13 bases between them. The DNA for the CDR3 is TGTGCCGTCCGGGGGGCCGCCTACGAGCAGTACTTC. Amino acid sequence: CAVRGAAYEQYF.

The chain couples TRBV9 to TRBJ2-1; 7 bases line up with TRBD1. V lost 0 bases to trimming and J lost 5 bases; unmatched junction nucleotides: 5. The CDR3 covers 15 residues. Looked up from germline, CDR1 is SGDLS and CDR2 is YYNGEE. The CDR3 loop is CASSVEGQPNNEQFF. The CDR3 DNA sequence: TGTGCCAGCAGCGTAGAGGGACAGCCAAACAATGAGCAGTTCTTC.

V is TRBV7-2 and J is TRBJ1-3; D unresolved. The CDR3 contains 14 residues. CDR1 and CDR2 (germline): SGHTA, FQGNSA. The V end was cut by 5 bases, the J end by 3 bases, with 11 bases between. DNA for the CDR3: TGTGCCAGCAGCCCAGGCTCCATTGGAAACACCATATATTTT. Amino acids: CASSPGSIGNTIYF.

This clone was seen more than once but under ten times. This chain uses TRBV11-2 with TRBJ2-5; weak D call: TRBD2 (7 bases). The CDR3 is 15 residues long. The V and J ends lost 1 base and 4 bases respectively, with 13 bases between them. CDR1 is SGHAT, CDR2 FQNNGV, per germline. The CDR3 protein is CASSLGGGVIETQYF. The CDR3 DNA follows: TGTGCCAGCAGCTTAGGCGGGGGCGTTATAGAGACCCAGTACTTC.

This clone has just one count. The chain combines TRBV3-1 (or the pseudogene TRBV3-2) with TRBJ1-3; D not certain. Germline loops: CDR1 LGHDT, CDR2 YNNKEL (reference sequence). The CDR3 covers 12 residues. V gave up 6 bases and J gave up 7 bases, with 10 bases separating them. The CDR3 here is CASSPSVNTIYF. The CDR3 coding sequence is TGTGCCAGCAGTCCCAGTGTTAACACCATATATTTT.